This T cell receptor (beta chain) was found in a study of OX40 agonist ivuxolimab in advanced cancers. Study at large: Ivuxolimab, an agonist antibody against OX40 (CD134), was given to patients. Averaging roughly 60 years in age, with a range of roughly 20 to 80, the cohort was approximately 84% male.

Some clones are missing from TCRdb's copy, which holds only in-frame ones; the method was immunoSEQ multiplex PCR. In the table there are some 94,000 clones, roughly 95% of which are singletons. V lost 2 bases, J lost 4 bases, and 9 bases lay in between. In germline, CDR1 is MNHEY, CDR2 SMNVEV (reference sequence). CDR3 length: 14 residues. Study results and limitations: Low normalized T-cell clonal expansion also characterized some of the nonresponders. Researchers report that CD8+ T cells had, on average, more expanded clones than CD4+.

On this clone itself: The antigen is not known.

The sequence was collected from an adult with an advanced solid tumor such as melanoma, head and neck, liver or kidney cancer. The rearrangement links TRBV27 to TRBJ1-5; D perhaps matches TRBD1 (6 bases). The sequences come from CD4+ or CD8+ T cells sorted from blood, collected in a trial of the OX40 agonist ivuxolimab. This chain's CDR3 is CASSLRGANQPQHF. In nucleotides, the CDR3 is TGTGCCAGCAGTTTAAGGGGGGCTAATCAGCCCCAGCATTTT.